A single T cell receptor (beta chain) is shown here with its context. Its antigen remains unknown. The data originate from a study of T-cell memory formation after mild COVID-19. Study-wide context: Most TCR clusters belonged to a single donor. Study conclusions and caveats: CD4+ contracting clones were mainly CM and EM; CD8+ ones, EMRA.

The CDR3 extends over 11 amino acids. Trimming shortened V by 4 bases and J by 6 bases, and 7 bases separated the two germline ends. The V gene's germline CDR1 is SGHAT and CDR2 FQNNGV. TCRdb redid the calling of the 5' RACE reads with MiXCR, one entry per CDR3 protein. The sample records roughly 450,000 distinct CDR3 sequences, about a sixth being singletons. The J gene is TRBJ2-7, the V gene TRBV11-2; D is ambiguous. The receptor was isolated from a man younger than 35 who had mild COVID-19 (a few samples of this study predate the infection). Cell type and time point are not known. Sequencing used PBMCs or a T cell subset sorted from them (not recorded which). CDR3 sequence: CASSSRSEQYF. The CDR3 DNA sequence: TGTGCCAGCAGCTCCCGTTCCGAGCAGTACTTC.